This T cell receptor beta chain was captured by sequencing in a study of cytomegalovirus exposure and HLA in healthy donors. The CDR3 contains 14 residues. The V gene's germline CDR1 is LNHDA and CDR2 SQIVND (reference sequence). The V end lost 5 bases, the J end lost 9 bases, and 19 bases lay between the germline ends. Whole-study results and caveats: Per a later analysis, HLA-associated TCR beta chains showed more clonal expansion than other, equally common TCR beta chains.

About this clone: Its antigen is undetermined.

The PCR employed 60 Vbeta primers together with 13 Jbeta primers. Assay: immunoSEQ multiplex PCR; the TCRdb copy retains only in-frame clones and omits some. This table has over 150,000 clones, about 80% appearing once. The chain combines TRBV19 with TRBJ1-2, with D perhaps matching TRBD1 (5 bases). This clonotype was obtained from a boy aged 5-17 years in good health and CMV-seronegative. Specimen: PBMCs. The DNA of the CDR3 is TGTGCCAGTAGTCTCCCGGCAGGGCGGGAGAGCTACACCTTC. Its translation is CASSLPAGRESYTF.